This is a list of T cell receptor beta chains from one sample in a study of blood T cell repertoires in COVID-19. The repertoire was sequenced with immunoSEQ multiplex PCR; TCRdb's copy has only in-frame clones and lacks some. Of 170,000 or so clones listed, about 88% are singletons. Input material: peripheral blood. The receptors originated from a man aged 18-30 years who had recovered from COVID-19. Both conserved end residues are part of each CDR3. A D gene is named only where the DNA matches it firmly. A clone size is listed for some rows: how often the clone was seen (once, few, many), or a class if it is expanded.

v_call: TRBV6-4; clone_size: .; d_call: TRBD2; j_call: TRBJ2-1; cdr3_nt: TGTGCCAGCAGCCCCCTAGCGGGAGGGTACAATGAGCAGTTCTTC; cdr3_aa: CASSPLAGGYNEQFF
v_call: TRBV11-2; clone_size: .; d_call: .; j_call: TRBJ2-1; cdr3_nt: TGTGCCAGCAGCCTGGGGGGAGGCTATGAGCAGTTCTTC; cdr3_aa: CASSLGGGYEQFF
v_call: TRBV6-5; clone_size: .; d_call: TRBD1; j_call: TRBJ2-5; cdr3_nt: TGTGCCAGCAGTTTCTCGACAGGGGAGGCGGAGACCCAGTACTTC; cdr3_aa: CASSFSTGEAETQYF
v_call: TRBV2; clone_size: .; d_call: .; j_call: TRBJ2-7; cdr3_nt: TGTGCCAGCAGTGAAGAGCAGGGTCTCTCCTACGAGCAGTACTTC; cdr3_aa: CASSEEQGLSYEQYF
v_call: TRBV27; clone_size: .; d_call: TRBD1; j_call: TRBJ2-3; cdr3_nt: TGTGCCAGCAGTCTAACAGGGGGGCTAAATACGCAGTATTTT; cdr3_aa: CASSLTGGLNTQYF
v_call: TRBV10-2; clone_size: .; d_call: .; j_call: TRBJ1-2; cdr3_nt: TGCGCCAGCAGTGAGTCGGCGGGGGGCGGCTATGGCTACACCTTC; cdr3_aa: CASSESAGGGYGYTF
v_call: TRBV30; clone_size: .; d_call: .; j_call: TRBJ2-2; cdr3_nt: TGTGCCTGGAGTGTACCAGGGGTCGGGGAGCTGTTTTTT; cdr3_aa: CAWSVPGVGELFF
v_call: TRBV7-9; clone_size: .; d_call: .; j_call: TRBJ2-7; cdr3_nt: TGTGCCAGCAGCTTCGGTAGCGCGTATACCTACGAGCAGTACTTC; cdr3_aa: CASSFGSAYTYEQYF
v_call: TRBV27; clone_size: .; d_call: TRBD2; j_call: TRBJ2-7; cdr3_nt: TGTGCCAGCAGTTCATCTAGCGGGAGGGCCTACGAGCAGTACTTC; cdr3_aa: CASSSSSGRAYEQYF
v_call: TRBV7-9; clone_size: .; d_call: .; j_call: TRBJ2-7; cdr3_nt: TGTGCCAGCAGCTTAGGGCGAGGACAGACCTACGAGCAGTACTTC; cdr3_aa: CASSLGRGQTYEQYF
v_call: TRBV19; clone_size: .; d_call: .; j_call: TRBJ2-1; cdr3_nt: TGTGCCAGTAGTCCTTCATTGGGGGGAGTGGTAAATGAGCAGTTCTTC; cdr3_aa: CASSPSLGGVVNEQFF
v_call: TRBV10-2; clone_size: .; d_call: TRBD2; j_call: TRBJ2-2; cdr3_nt: TGCGCCAGCAGGCGAATAGCGGGGGAAACCGGGGAGCTGTTTTTT; cdr3_aa: CASRRIAGETGELFF
v_call: TRBV27; clone_size: .; d_call: .; j_call: TRBJ1-1; cdr3_nt: TGTGCCAGCAGTCAGGGGTTTAACACTGAAGCTTTCTTT; cdr3_aa: CASSQGFNTEAFF
v_call: TRBV2; clone_size: once; d_call: .; j_call: TRBJ1-2; cdr3_nt: TGTGCCAGCAGCCCAATGACGGCCGGGGGTGGCTACACCTTC; cdr3_aa: CASSPMTAGGGYTF
v_call: TRBV7-2; clone_size: .; d_call: TRBD1; j_call: TRBJ2-7; cdr3_nt: TGTGCCAGCAGCTTAGCGCGGGACAGGACCTACGAGCAGTACTTC; cdr3_aa: CASSLARDRTYEQYF
v_call: TRBV11-2; clone_size: .; d_call: .; j_call: TRBJ1-3; cdr3_nt: TGTGCCAGCCGGGTGGCGCGAGGAAACACCATATATTTT; cdr3_aa: CASRVARGNTIYF
v_call: TRBV6-5; clone_size: .; d_call: .; j_call: TRBJ2-1; cdr3_nt: TGTGCCAGCAATCGGAGGGGCTCCTACAATGAGCAGTTCTTC; cdr3_aa: CASNRRGSYNEQFF
v_call: TRBV3-1/TRBV3-2; clone_size: .; d_call: .; j_call: TRBJ2-7; cdr3_nt: TGTGCCAGCAGCCAAGTCGAAGGCAGGGAGCAGTACTTC; cdr3_aa: CASSQVEGREQYF
v_call: TRBV3-1/TRBV3-2; clone_size: few; d_call: TRBD2; j_call: TRBJ2-2; cdr3_nt: TGTGCCAGCAGCCAAGGTGGACTAGTTGTCGGGGAGCTGTTTTTT; cdr3_aa: CASSQGGLVVGELFF
v_call: TRBV7-2; clone_size: few; d_call: .; j_call: TRBJ1-5; cdr3_nt: TGTGCCAGCAGCCGCGGGCAGAGCAATCAGCCCCAGCATTTT; cdr3_aa: CASSRGQSNQPQHF
v_call: TRBV7-2; clone_size: .; d_call: .; j_call: TRBJ1-2; cdr3_nt: TGTGCCAGCACTCTTAGGGGAACCTATGGCTACACCTTC; cdr3_aa: CASTLRGTYGYTF
v_call: TRBV15; clone_size: .; d_call: TRBD2; j_call: TRBJ2-3; cdr3_nt: TGTGCCACCAGCAGAGATCGGAGCGGGATCTCGGTCACAGATACGCAGTATTTT; cdr3_aa: CATSRDRSGISVTDTQYF
v_call: TRBV7-9; clone_size: .; d_call: .; j_call: TRBJ2-5; cdr3_nt: TGTGCCAGCAGCTTAGGGCGGAACCAAGAGACCCAGTACTTC; cdr3_aa: CASSLGRNQETQYF
v_call: TRBV7-2; clone_size: .; d_call: TRBD1; j_call: TRBJ2-3; cdr3_nt: TGTGCCAGCAGCACACGGACAGGGTTGGATACGCAGTATTTT; cdr3_aa: CASSTRTGLDTQYF
v_call: TRBV21-1; clone_size: few; d_call: .; j_call: TRBJ2-3; cdr3_nt: TGTGCCAGCAGCGCACTAGCGGGAGGGCAGTATTTT; cdr3_aa: CASSALAGGQYF
v_call: TRBV25-1; clone_size: once; d_call: .; j_call: TRBJ1-3; cdr3_nt: TGTGCCAGCACCGACAGCCCTGGAAACACCATATATTTT; cdr3_aa: CASTDSPGNTIYF
v_call: TRBV9; clone_size: .; d_call: .; j_call: TRBJ2-5; cdr3_nt: TGTGCCAGCAGCGTAGGCTGGAGGGGAGAGGAGACCCAGTACTTC; cdr3_aa: CASSVGWRGEETQYF
v_call: TRBV20-1; clone_size: .; d_call: .; j_call: TRBJ1-1; cdr3_nt: TGCAGTGCTAGGGGTCAGGGTGAAGCTTTCTTT; cdr3_aa: CSARGQGEAFF
v_call: TRBV19; clone_size: .; d_call: .; j_call: TRBJ1-5; cdr3_nt: TGTGCCAGTAGGTCGGGGAGCCTCCAGCATTTT; cdr3_aa: CASRSGSLQHF
v_call: TRBV10-3; clone_size: .; d_call: .; j_call: TRBJ2-7; cdr3_nt: TGTGCCATCACTCCGGGGTTGGCCTACGAGCAGTACTTC; cdr3_aa: CAITPGLAYEQYF
v_call: TRBV15; clone_size: .; d_call: TRBD2; j_call: TRBJ2-7; cdr3_nt: TGTGCCACCAGCAGAGATTCCCTAGCGGGAGTCAGGGACGAGCAGTACTTC; cdr3_aa: CATSRDSLAGVRDEQYF
v_call: TRBV3-1/TRBV3-2; clone_size: once; d_call: .; j_call: TRBJ2-3; cdr3_nt: TGTGCCAGCAGCCCCGGGGAGGCCACTAGCACAGATACGCAGTATTTT; cdr3_aa: CASSPGEATSTDTQYF
v_call: TRBV11-3; clone_size: once; d_call: .; j_call: TRBJ2-1; cdr3_nt: TGTGCCAGCAGCTTACAGGGGGGTGAGCAGTTCTTC; cdr3_aa: CASSLQGGEQFF
v_call: TRBV19; clone_size: .; d_call: TRBD1; j_call: TRBJ1-4; cdr3_nt: TGTGCCAGTAGTGCTCGGACAGGGCCGAATGAAAAACTGTTTTTT; cdr3_aa: CASSARTGPNEKLFF
v_call: TRBV5-1; clone_size: .; d_call: .; j_call: TRBJ2-1; cdr3_nt: TGCGCCAGCAGCTACGATATCACTGGGCAGTTCTTC; cdr3_aa: CASSYDITGQFF
v_call: TRBV18; clone_size: few; d_call: .; j_call: TRBJ1-1; cdr3_nt: TGTGCCAGCTCACCATCAGTGAACACTGAAGCTTTCTTT; cdr3_aa: CASSPSVNTEAFF
v_call: TRBV29-1; clone_size: .; d_call: .; j_call: TRBJ1-1; cdr3_nt: TGCAGCGTTGTCATGGGCAGGGAAACTGAAGCTTTCTTT; cdr3_aa: CSVVMGRETEAFF
v_call: TRBV10-2; clone_size: few; d_call: TRBD2; j_call: TRBJ2-5; cdr3_nt: TGCGCCACCGCAGCGGGAGGAGAGACCCAGTACTTC; cdr3_aa: CATAAGGETQYF
v_call: TRBV5-4; clone_size: few; d_call: TRBD1; j_call: TRBJ2-7; cdr3_nt: TGTGCCAGCAGCTTGGGCCAGGGGGCGTCCTACGAGCAGTACTTC; cdr3_aa: CASSLGQGASYEQYF
v_call: TRBV6-1; clone_size: .; d_call: .; j_call: TRBJ2-3; cdr3_nt: TGTGCCAGCAGTGAGTGGCGGGACGGCACAGATACGCAGTATTTT; cdr3_aa: CASSEWRDGTDTQYF
v_call: TRBV15; clone_size: .; d_call: TRBD1; j_call: TRBJ2-2; cdr3_nt: TGTGCCACCAGCAGACAGGGGGCAGGGACCGGGGAGCTGTTTTTT; cdr3_aa: CATSRQGAGTGELFF
v_call: TRBV6-5; clone_size: .; d_call: .; j_call: TRBJ1-1; cdr3_nt: TGTGCCAGCAGGCCGACAGGGAACACTGAAGCTTTCTTT; cdr3_aa: CASRPTGNTEAFF
v_call: TRBV7-9; clone_size: .; d_call: .; j_call: TRBJ2-7; cdr3_nt: TGTGCCAGCAGCTTAGCGGACAGCTACTACGAGCAGTACTTC; cdr3_aa: CASSLADSYYEQYF
v_call: TRBV30; clone_size: once; d_call: .; j_call: TRBJ1-2; cdr3_nt: TGTGCCTGGAGCCGACAGCCCGCGACACCCTCTGGCTACACCTTC; cdr3_aa: CAWSRQPATPSGYTF
v_call: TRBV18; clone_size: .; d_call: .; j_call: TRBJ2-5; cdr3_nt: TGTGCCAGCTCCTATTCCAGGACAGACCGAGAGACCCAGTACTTC; cdr3_aa: CASSYSRTDRETQYF
v_call: TRBV9; clone_size: once; d_call: TRBD2; j_call: TRBJ2-1; cdr3_nt: TGTGCCAGCAGCGTAGAAGGCGGGAGGCTTGTAAATGAGCAGTTCTTC; cdr3_aa: CASSVEGGRLVNEQFF
v_call: TRBV21-1; clone_size: .; d_call: .; j_call: TRBJ2-7; cdr3_nt: TGTGCCAGCAGCAAACTCCGGGGTTGTCGACTAGCGGGAGGCTTGAGCTCCTACGAGCAGTACTTC; cdr3_aa: CASSKLRGCRLAGGLSSYEQYF
v_call: TRBV6-5; clone_size: .; d_call: .; j_call: TRBJ2-7; cdr3_nt: TGTGCCAGCAGTTACTATCCAGGGCGCGAGCAGTACTTC; cdr3_aa: CASSYYPGREQYF
v_call: TRBV9; clone_size: .; d_call: TRBD2; j_call: TRBJ2-5; cdr3_nt: TGTGCCAGCAGCCCCCTTATAGCGGGAGGGGAGACCCAGTACTTC; cdr3_aa: CASSPLIAGGETQYF
v_call: TRBV19; clone_size: .; d_call: .; j_call: TRBJ1-2; cdr3_nt: TGTGCCAGTAGTATAATGAGTCCGTTCAGCGGTGGCTACACCTTC; cdr3_aa: CASSIMSPFSGGYTF
v_call: TRBV12-5; clone_size: .; d_call: .; j_call: TRBJ1-1; cdr3_nt: TGTGCTAGTGGTTTAAATCCGGGGTACACTGAAGCTTTCTTT; cdr3_aa: CASGLNPGYTEAFF
v_call: TRBV6-1; clone_size: .; d_call: .; j_call: TRBJ1-5; cdr3_nt: TGTGCCAGCAGTGACGTCGGGAATAGCAATCAGCCCCAGCATTTT; cdr3_aa: CASSDVGNSNQPQHF
v_call: TRBV5-4; clone_size: .; d_call: .; j_call: TRBJ2-3; cdr3_nt: TGTGCCAGCAGCTTACAGAACACAGATACGCAGTATTTT; cdr3_aa: CASSLQNTDTQYF
v_call: TRBV20-1; clone_size: .; d_call: .; j_call: TRBJ2-3; cdr3_nt: TGCAGTGCCGGAGGACGAGATACGCAGTATTTT; cdr3_aa: CSAGGRDTQYF